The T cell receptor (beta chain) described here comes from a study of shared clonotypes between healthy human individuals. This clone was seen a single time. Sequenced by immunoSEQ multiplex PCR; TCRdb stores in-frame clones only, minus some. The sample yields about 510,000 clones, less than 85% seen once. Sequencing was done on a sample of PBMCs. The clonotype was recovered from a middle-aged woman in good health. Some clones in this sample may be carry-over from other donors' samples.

The CDR3 coding sequence is TGCGCCAGCAGTCAATCGCGACTAGGGGATGAGCAGTTCTTC. Its translation: CASSQSRLGDEQFF. The V gene is TRBV23-1, the J gene TRBJ2-1; possibly TRBD2 for D (6 bases). TRBV23-1 is given ORF status, its function remaining uncertain. Deletions cut 0 bases from V and 8 bases from J, with 11 bases between. This CDR3 spans 14 amino acids.